This TCR beta chain was captured in a study of beta chain features in type 1 diabetes. Study-level information: Taken together, all samples contributed fewer than 110 million examined sorted cells.

Expressed TCRB transcripts were sequenced after all isolated RNA was converted to cDNA. TCRdb's table, derived via immunoSEQ multiplex PCR, lists solely in-frame clones and lacks some. The sample includes 150,000 to 200,000 clones, roughly 9% of them seen just once. The CDR3 runs to 16 residues. Trimming removed 1 base from V and 6 bases from J, with 15 bases in between. Germline CDR1 is SGHDN and CDR2 is FVKESK. The study, taken as a whole, reports: Moderate yet significant TCRB CDR3 shortening was seen in Type 1 diabetes patients in all four CD4+ subsets. Naive, central memory and Treg TCRB repertoires seemed to resemble each other more closely in patients than they did in healthy donors. Any role of HLA type in TCRB rearrangement remained unresolved here.

The sample holds a few counts of this clone. The antigen is undetermined. This sequence was found in a woman aged 25 to 45 with type 1 diabetes. The sequenced material came from central memory CD4+ T cells from blood. The V gene is TRBV14, the J gene TRBJ2-2; the D is unclear. The CDR3 here is CASSQVRNSYPGELFF. The DNA of the CDR3 is TGTGCCAGCAGCCAAGTTAGGAACAGCTACCCCGGGGAGCTGTTTTTT.